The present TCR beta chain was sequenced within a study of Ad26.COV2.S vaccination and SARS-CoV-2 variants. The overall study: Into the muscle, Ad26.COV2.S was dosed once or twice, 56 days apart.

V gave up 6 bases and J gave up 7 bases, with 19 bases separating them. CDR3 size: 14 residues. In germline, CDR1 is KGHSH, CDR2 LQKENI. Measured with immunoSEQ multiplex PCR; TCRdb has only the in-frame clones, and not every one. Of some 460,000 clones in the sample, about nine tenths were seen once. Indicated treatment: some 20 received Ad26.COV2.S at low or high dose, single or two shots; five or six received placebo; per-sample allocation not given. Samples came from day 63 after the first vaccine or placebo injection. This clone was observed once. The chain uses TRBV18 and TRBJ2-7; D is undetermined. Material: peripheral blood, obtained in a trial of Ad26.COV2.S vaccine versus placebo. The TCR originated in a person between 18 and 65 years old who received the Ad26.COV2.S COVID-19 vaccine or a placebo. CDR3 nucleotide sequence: TGTGCCAGCTCCCGTCAGGACCAGGCTACAGAGCAGTACTTC. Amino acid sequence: CASSRQDQATEQYF.